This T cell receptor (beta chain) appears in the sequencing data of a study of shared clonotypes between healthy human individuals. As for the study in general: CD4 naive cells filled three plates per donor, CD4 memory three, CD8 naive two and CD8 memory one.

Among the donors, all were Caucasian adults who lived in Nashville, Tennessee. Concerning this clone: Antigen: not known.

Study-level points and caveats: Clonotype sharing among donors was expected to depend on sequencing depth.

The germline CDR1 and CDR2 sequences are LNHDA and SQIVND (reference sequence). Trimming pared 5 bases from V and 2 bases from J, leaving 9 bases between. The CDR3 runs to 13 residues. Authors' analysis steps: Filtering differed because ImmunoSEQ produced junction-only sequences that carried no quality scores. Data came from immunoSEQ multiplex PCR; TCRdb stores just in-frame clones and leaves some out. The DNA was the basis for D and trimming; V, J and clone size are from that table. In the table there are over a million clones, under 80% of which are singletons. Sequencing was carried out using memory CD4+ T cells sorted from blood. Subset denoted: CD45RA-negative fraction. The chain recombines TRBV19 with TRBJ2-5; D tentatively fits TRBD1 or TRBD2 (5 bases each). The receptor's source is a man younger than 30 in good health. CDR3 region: CASSPGPQETQYF. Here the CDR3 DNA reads TGTGCCAGTAGTCCGGGACCACAAGAGACCCAGTACTTC.